These 32 T cell receptor beta chains came from one sample sequenced in a study of somatic mutations in cytotoxic T cells in rheumatoid arthritis. Sequencing was performed with immunoSEQ multiplex PCR; in TCRdb, only in-frame clones are kept and a portion is missing. There are roughly 32,000 clones in the sample; around 86% occur only once, and around 8.3% lies in the top ten. The sequenced sample consisted of CD8+ T cells sorted from blood. The receptors were sampled from an adult with rheumatoid arthritis.

This clone has more than one count but fewer than ten. The chain joins TRBV5-6 to TRBJ2-1; 7 bases line up with TRBD2. After removal of 2 bases from V and 0 bases from J, the junction contained 2 bases not matched to a gene. This CDR3 spans 15 amino acids. Looked up from germline, CDR1 is SGHDT and CDR2 is YYEEEE. In nucleotides, the CDR3 is TGTGCCAGCAGCTTTAGGGAGGGCTCCTACAATGAGCAGTTCTTC. This sequence encodes CASSFREGSYNEQFF. Using reference TRBV5-6 and TRBJ2-1 for the parts outside the CDR3, the full variable domain is DAGVTQSPTHLIKTRGQQVTLRCSPKSGHDTVSWYQQALGQGPQFIFQYYEEEERQRGNFPDRFSGHQFPNYSSELNVNALLLGDSALYLCASSFREGSYNEQFFGPGTRLTVL.

V is TRBV5-5 and J is TRBJ2-7; the D gene is possibly TRBD1 (6 bases). Germline V lookup: CDR1 SGHKS, CDR2 YYEKEE (reference sequence). Trimming pared 4 bases from V and 5 bases from J, leaving 19 bases between. CDR3 size: 15 residues. CDR3 loop: CASSPEVRGIDEQYF. Here the CDR3 DNA reads TGTGCCAGCAGCCCGGAGGTCAGGGGCATCGACGAGCAGTACTTC.

This chain joins TRBV21-1 and TRBJ1-5; whether TRBD1, the table's D call, matches the DNA was not checked. TRBV21-1 is a known pseudogene. The CDR3 sequence is 15 residues long. This CDR3 is CASKDRGYSNQPQHF. CDR3 DNA: TGTGCCAGCAAGGACAGGGGGTATAGCAATCAGCCCCAGCATTTT.

The chain joins TRBV7-8 to TRBJ1-3; 10 nucleotides agree with TRBD1. The V and J ends lost 3 bases and 0 bases, in that order; junction bases with no gene match: 5. Germline CDR1 is SGHVS and CDR2 is FQNEAQ. The CDR3 totals 17 residues. CDR3 region: CASSLGQGSISGNTIYF. The CDR3 DNA reads as TGTGCCAGCAGCTTGGGACAGGGGAGTATCTCTGGAAACACCATATATTTT.

The V and J genes are TRBV27 and TRBJ2-1; weak D call: TRBD1 (6 bases). V was clipped by 6 bases and J by 4 bases, with 10 bases between them. The germline gives CDR1 MNHEY, CDR2 SMNVEV (reference sequence). The CDR3 consists of 13 residues. The CDR3 loop reads CASRPGTYNEQFF. CDR3 sequence (DNA): TGTGCCAGCAGACCCGGGACATACAATGAGCAGTTCTTC.

The chain links TRBV14 to TRBJ2-2, with D maybe TRBD1 (8 bases). The germline V gene has CDR1 SGHDN and CDR2 FVKESK. There are 14 residues in the CDR3. V was cut by 4 bases and J by 7 bases, with 13 bases left in between. CDR3 DNA: TGTGCCAGCAGCCCGACAGGGGAGGGCGGGGAGCTGTTTTTT. Its protein is CASSPTGEGGELFF.

DNA for the CDR3: TGTGCCAGCAGCTTGGAGGGGACAGTCTCCTACGAGCAGTACTTC. Translating gives CASSLEGTVSYEQYF. The rearrangement uses TRBV5-5 and TRBJ2-7, with 7 bases aligning to TRBD1. V trimming: 0 bases; J trimming: 0 bases; junction bases outside the gene matches: 3. The CDR3 is 15 residues long. From germline, CDR1 is SGHKS and CDR2 YYEKEE (reference sequence).

The chain combines TRBV5-6 with TRBJ1-1; no reliable D call. Germline V gives CDR1 SGHDT, CDR2 YYEEEE. The ends were cut back, 3 bases at V and 5 bases at J, with 11 bases in the middle. The CDR3 extends over 13 amino acids. The CDR3 nucleotides read TGTGCCAGCAGCTGGTGGGAAAAAACTGAAGCTTTCTTT. It specifies CASSWWEKTEAFF. Complete variable domain (other parts from reference TRBV5-6 and TRBJ1-1): DAGVTQSPTHLIKTRGQQVTLRCSPKSGHDTVSWYQQALGQGPQFIFQYYEEEERQRGNFPDRFSGHQFPNYSSELNVNALLLGDSALYLCASSWWEKTEAFFGQGTRLTVV.

This chain uses TRBV5-1 with TRBJ1-1, with a weak D call TRBD1 (6 bases). V lost 10 bases, J lost 4 bases, and 20 bases lay in between. The germline gives CDR1 SGHRS, CDR2 YFSETQ. This CDR3 is 14 amino acids long. The CDR3 sequence is CAGGQKQGGTEAFF. The CDR3 DNA reads TGCGCCGGAGGCCAAAAACAGGGCGGCACTGAAGCTTTCTTT.

The J gene is TRBJ1-5, the V gene TRBV5-5; tentatively, D is TRBD1 (5 bases). Trimming removed 6 bases at V and 8 bases at J, with 18 bases between. The V gene's germline CDR1 is SGHKS and CDR2 YYEKEE (reference sequence). This CDR3 spans 14 amino acids. CDR3 sequence: CASTQGFGVEPQHF. DNA of the CDR3: TGTGCCAGCACCCAGGGTTTCGGTGTTGAGCCCCAGCATTTT.

This clone was detected only once. V and J are TRBV11-3 and TRBJ2-7; D remains unclear. V was clipped by 1 base and J by 7 bases, with 8 bases between them. Germline V gives CDR1 SGHNT, CDR2 YENEEA. The CDR3 has 12 amino acids. The CDR3 bases are TGTGCCAGCAGCTTAGTCCCCTGGGAGCAGTACTTC. Protein: CASSLVPWEQYF.

The chain combines TRBV5-5 with TRBJ2-7; 12 bases line up with TRBD2. With V trimmed by 2 bases and J by 2 bases, 8 bases remained unmatched. Looked up from germline, CDR1 is SGHKS and CDR2 is YYEKEE (reference sequence). The CDR3 extends over 17 amino acids. The CDR3 is CASSFLTSGSLTYEQYF. The CDR3 coding sequence is TGTGCCAGCAGCTTTCTGACTAGCGGGAGCCTCACCTACGAGCAGTACTTC. Full variable domain (outside the CDR3, taken from reference TRBV5-5 and TRBJ2-7): DAGVTQSPTHLIKTRGQQVTLRCSPISGHKSVSWYQQVLGQGPQFIFQYYEKEERGRGNFPDRFSARQFPNYSSELNVNALLLGDSALYLCASSFLTSGSLTYEQYFGPGTRLTVT.

J is TRBJ2-7 and V is TRBV28; D uncertain. This CDR3 is built from 11 residues. Trimming removed 8 bases at V and 0 bases at J, with 5 bases between. Germline-derived CDR1 and CDR2 are MDHEN and SYDVKM. The CDR3 region has the DNA TGTGCCAGCTCGGGCTCCTACGAGCAGTACTTC. This codes for CASSGSYEQYF. Variable domain in full (rest from reference TRBV28 and TRBJ2-7): DVKVTQSSRYLVKRTGEKVFLECVQDMDHENMFWYRQDPGLGLRLIYFSYDVKMKEKGDIPEGYSVSREKKERFSLILESASTNQTSMYLCASSGSYEQYFGPGTRLTVT.

The chain is built from TRBV5-1 and TRBJ2-7; 12 bases are a match to TRBD2. The ends lost 1 base at V and 3 bases at J; junction bases unmatched: 5. This CDR3 has 16 residues. The germline CDR1 and CDR2 sequences are SGHRS and YFSETQ. CDR3 amino acids: CASSLNRGLAGYEQYF. Here the CDR3 DNA reads TGCGCCAGCAGCTTGAACCGGGGACTAGCGGGCTACGAGCAGTACTTC.

The chain has TRBV10-2 and TRBJ2-1; TRBD2 is a possible D gene (5 bases). This CDR3 comprises 15 residues. Germline CDR1 WSHSY, CDR2 SAAADI. V lost 2 bases and J lost 11, with 19 bases in between. The CDR3 is CASSESGSPRGQQFF. The CDR3, as DNA: TGCGCCAGCAGTGAGAGCGGCAGTCCCCGGGGTCAGCAGTTCTTC.

In its sample, this clone was seen once. V gene TRBV19 combines with J gene TRBJ1-1; tentative D call: TRBD1 (5 bases). With 5 bases removed from V and 2 bases from J, the gap between germline ends came to 9 bases. CDR1 and CDR2 from the germline V gene are LNHDA and SQIVND (reference sequence). The CDR3 is 13 amino acids. The CDR3 DNA reads as TGTGCCAGTAGTCATGACAGTAACACTGAAGCTTTCTTT. Translating gives CASSHDSNTEAFF.

The chain joins TRBV5-1 to TRBJ2-3, with D perhaps matching TRBD1 (6 bases). Germline-derived CDR1 and CDR2 are SGHRS and YFSETQ. The CDR3 has 16 residues. With 4 bases removed from V and 0 bases from J, the gap between germline ends came to 15 bases. The CDR3 spells CASSPHREGSTDTQYF. The DNA for the CDR3 is TGCGCCAGCAGCCCACACAGGGAAGGGAGCACAGATACGCAGTATTTT.

This chain joins TRBV4-1 and TRBJ2-7; TRBD1 matches 8 bases. Germline V gene sequence: CDR1 MGHRA, CDR2 YSYEKL. Trimming removed 0 bases from V and 3 bases from J; junction bases left unmatched: 7. The CDR3 has 16 residues. Here the CDR3 reads CASSQEDRAFFYEQYF. The CDR3 DNA reads as TGCGCCAGCAGCCAAGAGGACAGGGCCTTCTTCTACGAGCAGTACTTC.

In nucleotides, the CDR3 is TGTGCCAGTAGGGGGACAGGGGGAGCCTCCTTTAACACCGGGGAGCTGTTTTTT. Encoded protein: CASRGTGGASFNTGELFF. This chain connects TRBV19 to TRBJ2-2, with TRBD1 identical over 11 bases. Germline V gene sequence: CDR1 LNHDA, CDR2 SQIVND (reference sequence). Germline trimming cut 6 bases from V and 2 bases from J; bases unmatched to any gene: 11. The CDR3 runs to 18 residues.

This chain uses TRBV13 with TRBJ1-4; possible D gene TRBD1, 5 bases. The CDR3 is made up of 14 amino acids. Germline V CDR1 and CDR2: PRHDT, FYEKMQ (reference sequence). Trimming removed 5 bases from V and 5 bases from J, with 12 bases in between. CDR3 protein: CASSARDENEKLFF. CDR3 nucleotide sequence: TGTGCCAGCAGCGCCAGGGACGAGAATGAAAAACTGTTTTTT. Full variable domain (remainder filled in from reference TRBV13 and TRBJ1-4): AAGVIQSPRHLIKEKRETATLKCYPIPRHDTVYWYQQGPGQDPQFLISFYEKMQSDKGSIPDRFSAQQFSDYHSELNMSSLELGDSALYFCASSARDENEKLFFGSGTQLSVL.

This rearrangement joins TRBV30 to TRBJ2-2; D is unresolved. Trimming left V 4 bases short and J 2 bases short, with 8 bases between. The germline V gene encodes CDR1 GTSNPN and CDR2 SVGIG (reference sequence). The CDR3 is 13 residues long. CDR3 DNA sequence: TGTGCCTGGAAAGAGTTAAACACCGGGGAGCTGTTTTTT. It yields the protein CAWKELNTGELFF.

V usage is TRBV29-1 and J usage is TRBJ2-1, with D unresolved. Germline values: CDR1 SQVTM, CDR2 ANQGSEA. Trimming took off 6 bases at V and 6 bases at J, with 9 bases between the two ends. This CDR3 spans 11 amino acids. CDR3: CSVEPGNEQFF. The CDR3 nucleotides read TGCAGCGTCGAGCCGGGCAATGAGCAGTTCTTC.

The chain has TRBV7-9 and TRBJ2-3; D is perhaps TRBD2 (6 bases). Trimming took 1 base from V and 6 from J, leaving 14 bases between them. The CDR3 consists of 15 residues. Germline loops: CDR1 SEHNR, CDR2 FQNEAQ (reference sequence). The CDR3 protein is CASSLGGLARDTQYF. The CDR3 bases are TGTGCCAGCAGCTTAGGTGGGCTAGCGCGGGATACGCAGTATTTT.

This clone was seen a handful of times. The chain links TRBV9 to TRBJ1-1; no clear D. The length of the CDR3 is 13 residues. V was clipped by 0 bases and J by 3 bases, with 6 bases between them. Germline assignment: CDR1 SGDLS and CDR2 YYNGEE. CDR3: CASSVGGYTEAFF. The DNA of the CDR3 is TGTGCCAGCAGCGTAGGAGGGTACACTGAAGCTTTCTTT.

The gene calls are TRBV6-5 and TRBJ2-5; no firm D call. Germline CDR1 reads MNHEY; CDR2 reads SVGAGI. V was clipped by 5 bases and J by 5 bases, with 18 bases between them. The CDR3 covers 15 residues. CDR3 in DNA: TGTGCCAGCAGTCCCCGGCGTGGGTCCATGGAGACCCAGTACTTC. It specifies CASSPRRGSMETQYF.

This chain uses TRBV29-1 with TRBJ1-2, with D unresolved. Trimming took 4 bases from V and 9 from J, leaving 12 bases between them. The CDR3 is 11 residues long. Per germline, CDR1 SQVTM and CDR2 ANQGSEA. The CDR3 DNA reads as TGCAGCGTTGTGATGGGAAGGAGCTACACCTTC. Its translation is CSVVMGRSYTF.

This clone was counted a few times. The V and J genes are TRBV6-5 and TRBJ1-1; the D gene is possibly TRBD1 (6 bases). This CDR3 has 15 residues. CDR1 and CDR2 (germline): MNHEY, SVGAGI. The V end was cut by 7 bases, the J end by 1 base, with 16 bases between. This CDR3 is CASTYSGRGNTEAFF. CDR3 nucleotide sequence: TGTGCCAGCACCTACTCGGGCAGGGGGAACACTGAAGCTTTCTTT.

The rearrangement links TRBV28 to TRBJ2-1; the D gene is possibly TRBD1 (6 bases). The CDR3 is 15 amino acids. From germline, CDR1 is MDHEN and CDR2 SYDVKM. V lost 3 bases and J lost 7, with 16 bases in between. CDR3 in amino acids: CASSLNPTGINEQFF. The CDR3 nucleotides read TGTGCCAGCAGTTTGAACCCGACAGGTATTAATGAGCAGTTCTTC.

In this sample, this clone turned up a few times. The V gene is TRBV11-3, the J gene TRBJ2-7; D is possibly TRBD1 (5 bases). The CDR3 extends over 12 amino acids. Trimming took 1 base from V and 6 from J, leaving 7 bases between them. The V gene's germline CDR1 is SGHNT and CDR2 YENEEA. The CDR3 region is CASSLGGREQYF. CDR3 DNA: TGTGCCAGCAGCTTAGGGGGCCGCGAGCAGTACTTC.

The chain combines TRBV4-3 with TRBJ1-3; no firm D call. The CDR3 is 15 amino acids. The germline V gene has CDR1 LGHNA and CDR2 YSLEER. Trimming pared 2 bases from V and 6 bases from J, leaving 14 bases between. This CDR3 reads CASSQQFPPANTIYF. The CDR3 DNA sequence: TGCGCCAGCAGCCAACAGTTTCCCCCGGCAAACACCATATATTTT.

J is TRBJ1-6 and V is TRBV5-6; perhaps TRBD1 as D (6 bases). Trimming removed 0 bases at V and 9 bases at J, with 13 bases between. The CDR3 has 15 residues. Germline loops: CDR1 SGHDT, CDR2 YYEEEE. The CDR3 coding sequence is TGTGCCAGCAGCTTGGGCAGGGGTAGAGGTTCACCCCTCCACTTT. Encoded protein: CASSLGRGRGSPLHF.

The chain links TRBV30 to TRBJ2-1, with D possibly being TRBD1 or TRBD2 (5 bases each). Trimming left V 3 bases short and J 6 bases short, with 15 bases between. This CDR3 is built from 14 residues. Germline assignment: CDR1 GTSNPN and CDR2 SVGIG (reference sequence). CDR3 nucleotides: TGTGCCTGGAGCCTGGGACCGTCGCTCAATGAGCAGTTCTTC. Its translation is CAWSLGPSLNEQFF.